This T cell receptor beta chain was recovered during a study of cytomegalovirus exposure and HLA in healthy donors. Notes on the study in general: Researchers had no immune exposure information except CMV serostatus available. Another analysis was done later, and it associated 15,000 to 20,000 TCR beta sequences with HLA alleles at 0.05 false discovery rate.

The CDR3 totals 15 residues. The V end was cut by 8 bases, the J end by 5 bases, with 18 bases between. CDR1 is MNHNS and CDR2 is SASEGT in the germline V gene. PCR primers comprised 60 Vbeta and 13 Jbeta primers. Here immunoSEQ multiplex PCR was the method, and the copy in TCRdb shows in-frame clones only, minus some. The sample lists 210,000 or so clones, over 80% seen once, with 1% to 1.5% in the top ten. This clone was observed a handful of times. Its target is not known. The chain links TRBV6-1 to TRBJ2-2; D call uncertain. The specimen was PBMCs. The sequence was collected from a young man in good health and CMV-seronegative. CDR3 nucleotides: TGTGCCAGCGCCCGCGCGGCTAGTGATACCGGGGAGCTGTTTTTT. Protein sequence: CASARAASDTGELFF.